The 19 T cell receptor beta chains listed next were all sequenced from one sample in a study of Graves' ophthalmopathy and Graves' hyperthyroidism. Investigators amplified TCR beta CDR3 regions from RNA transcripts. RT-PCR was first run with HTBI primers, then multiplex PCR in a second round. TCRdb re-derived calls from the multiplex PCR reads in MiXCR, one entry per CDR3 protein. The data show roughly 300,000 distinct CDR3 sequences, about a sixth seen once. The sequenced sample was peripheral blood. The receptors originated from an adult man with Graves' ophthalmopathy.

This clonotype has ten or more counts. The J gene is TRBJ2-7, the V gene TRBV20-1; TRBD2 matches 13 bases. Germline V gene lookup returns CDR1 DFQATT and CDR2 SNEGSKA (reference sequence). V trimming: 0 bases; J trimming: 4 bases; junction bases outside the gene matches: 12. The CDR3 is 18 amino acids. CDR3 in amino acids: CSARDEGPTSGRLYEQYF. The DNA for the CDR3 is TGCAGTGCTAGAGATGAGGGGCCGACTAGCGGGAGGCTGTACGAGCAGTACTTC.

This clonotype was observed many times. The gene calls are TRBV15 and TRBJ2-2; unclear D gene. V shed 2 bases and J shed 2 bases, with 12 bases lying between them. Germline V gene lookup returns CDR1 LNHNV and CDR2 YYDKDF (reference sequence). The CDR3 covers 16 residues. The CDR3: CATSRNRAFNTGELFF. DNA of the CDR3: TGTGCCACCAGCAGAAACAGAGCCTTTAACACCGGGGAGCTGTTTTTT.

This clonotype was counted many times. V is TRBV5-1 and J is TRBJ2-6, with D uncertain. The CDR3 totals 18 residues. V was cut by 7 bases and J by 0 bases, with 20 bases left in between. CDR1 is SGHRS, CDR2 YFSETQ, per germline. For the CDR3, the DNA is TGCGCCAGCGGTGAGCCGTTGATACCGAGCTCTGGGGCCAACGTCCTGACTTTC. Translation: CASGEPLIPSSGANVLTF.

This clonotype has a count of ten or more. This rearrangement joins TRBV20-1 to TRBJ1-6; D possibly corresponds to TRBD1 (5 bases). Trimming removed 1 base at V and 4 bases at J, with 11 bases between. This CDR3 has 15 residues. Germline CDR1 DFQATT, CDR2 SNEGSKA (reference sequence). The CDR3 protein is CSARVPTAYNSPLHF. The CDR3 DNA follows: TGCAGTGCTAGAGTTCCGACAGCGTATAATTCACCCCTCCACTTT.

This clonotype was found many times. The chain recombines TRBV7-8 with TRBJ2-2; D may be TRBD2 (5 bases). The germline V gene has CDR1 SGHVS and CDR2 FQNEAQ. The CDR3 runs 16 residues. The V end lost 5 bases, the J end lost 6 bases, and 19 bases lay between the germline ends. The CDR3, as DNA: TGTGCCAGCAGCCGAAGGAGGCGGGCCGGGTCCGGGGAGCTGTTTTTT. Residues: CASSRRRRAGSGELFF.

The rearrangement joins TRBV19 to TRBJ1-6; TRBD1 is a possible D gene (5 bases). Trimming cost V 9 bases and J 8 bases, with 14 bases left between them. This CDR3 contains 13 residues. Per germline, CDR1 LNHDA and CDR2 SQIVND (reference sequence). Here the CDR3 reads CASNGRDDSPLHF. DNA for the CDR3: TGTGCCAGCAACGGCAGGGATGATTCACCCCTCCACTTT.

This clonotype was seen repeatedly, ten times or more. The rearrangement joins TRBV28 to TRBJ1-6; tentative D call: TRBD1 (5 bases). From germline, CDR1 is MDHEN and CDR2 SYDVKM. There are 17 residues in the CDR3. V lost 2 bases, J lost 7 bases, and 18 bases lay in between. The CDR3 nucleotides are TGTGCCAGCAGTTTAGGGGGTCTGGTCCAGGGAAATTCACCCCTCCACTTT. Its protein product is CASSLGGLVQGNSPLHF.

The rearrangement uses TRBV6-1 and TRBJ2-7; maybe TRBD2 (6 bases). Germline V gives CDR1 MNHNS, CDR2 SASEGT. V was pared by 2 bases and J by 3 bases, with 14 bases between. This CDR3 is 15 amino acids long. Here the CDR3 reads CASSESNLGGYEQYF. The CDR3 DNA reads TGTGCCAGCAGTGAATCGAATTTGGGGGGCTACGAGCAGTACTTC.

This clonotype was detected ten times or more. This chain connects TRBV6-2 or TRBV6-3 to TRBJ2-7, with 8 bases fitting TRBD2. The CDR3 length is 14 residues. The trim removed 6 bases at V and 3 bases at J, leaving 7 bases unmatched. The germline gives CDR1 MNHEY, CDR2 SVGEGT. The CDR3: CASRHQLADYEQYF. The CDR3 DNA reads as TGTGCCAGCAGACACCAACTAGCGGACTACGAGCAGTACTTC.

This clonotype has at least ten counts. This chain connects TRBV29-1 to TRBJ1-2; 7 bases agree with TRBD1. V trimming: 2 bases; J trimming: 4 bases; junction bases outside the gene matches: 4. Germline CDR1 reads SQVTM; CDR2 reads ANQGSEA. This CDR3 is built from 13 residues. DNA for the CDR3: TGCAGCGTTGAACCGGGACAGTCCTATGGCTACACCTTC. Translating it yields CSVEPGQSYGYTF.

This clonotype was seen ten or more times. Sequence at one end of the junction differs from germline and may be a read error. The chain recombines TRBV28 with TRBJ1-2, with D possibly TRBD1 on 5 matching bases. The CDR3 is 18 residues long. The V gene's germline CDR1 is MDHEN and CDR2 SYDVKM. CDR3 residues: CASSLASGGRSSTYGHTF. The CDR3, as DNA: TGTGCCAGCAGCCTGGCGAGTGGGGGACGCTCCTCAACTTATGGCCACACCTTC.

This clonotype has ten or more counts. The rearrangement joins TRBV25-1 to TRBJ1-2, with no clear D. Per germline, CDR1 MGHDK and CDR2 SYGVNS. The CDR3 length is 10 residues. The V end was cut by 3 bases, the J end by 8 bases, with 4 bases between. The CDR3 spells CASSEEGYTF. DNA for the CDR3: TGTGCCAGCAGTGAGGAGGGCTACACCTTC.

This clonotype was recorded at least ten times. The V call is TRBV19, the J call TRBJ1-5; D gene ambiguous. With 3 bases removed from V and 3 bases from J, the gap between germline ends came to 15 bases. The germline V gene has CDR1 LNHDA and CDR2 SQIVND (reference sequence). CDR3 size: 16 residues. CDR3 in amino acids: CASSMGNPTHNQPQHF. The CDR3 region has the DNA TGTGCCAGTAGTATGGGGAATCCGACCCACAATCAGCCCCAGCATTTT.

There are many counts of this clonotype. J is TRBJ2-7 and V is TRBV6-1; TRBD2 agrees at 7 bases. The CDR3 extends over 15 amino acids. Germline V lookup: CDR1 MNHNS, CDR2 SASEGT. Germline trimming cut 2 bases from V and 4 bases from J; bases unmatched to any gene: 8. The CDR3 reads CASSESQDSGYEQYF. The CDR3, as DNA: TGTGCCAGCAGTGAAAGCCAGGATAGCGGGTACGAGCAGTACTTC.

In this sample, this clonotype turned up many times. The V call is TRBV30, the J call TRBJ2-7, with TRBD2 matching 7 bases. The CDR3 sequence is 14 residues long. The J segment lost 6 bases and the V segment lost 1 base, leaving 9 bases of the junction unmatched. Germline-derived CDR1 and CDR2 are GTSNPN and SVGIG (reference sequence). CDR3 amino acids: CAWSGRLASGEQYF. The CDR3 DNA is TGTGCCTGGAGTGGGAGACTAGCATCGGGCGAGCAGTACTTC.

This clonotype was seen repeatedly, ten times or more. The chain employs TRBV3-1 and TRBJ1-2; unclear D gene. V was clipped by 2 bases and J by 8 bases, with 15 bases between them. The CDR3 runs 14 residues. CDR1 and CDR2 from the germline V gene are LGHDT and YNNKEL (reference sequence). The DNA of the CDR3 is TGTGCCAGCAGCCAACTCGACTCGGGAAAGGGCTACACCTTC. It yields the protein CASSQLDSGKGYTF.

This clonotype was picked up many times. The chain has TRBV15 and TRBJ2-7, with D unclear. The V gene's germline CDR1 is LNHNV and CDR2 YYDKDF (reference sequence). V shed 0 bases and J shed 1 base, with 10 bases lying between them. CDR3 size: 15 residues. This chain's CDR3 is CATSRDLQTSYEQYF. CDR3 DNA sequence: TGTGCCACCAGCAGAGATTTGCAGACATCCTACGAGCAGTACTTC.

This sequence joins TRBV7-2 and TRBJ1-1; 7 bases line up with TRBD1. This CDR3 is built from 15 residues. The ends lost 1 base at V and 5 bases at J; junction bases unmatched: 7. CDR1 is SGHTA and CDR2 is FQGNSA in the germline V gene. In nucleotides, the CDR3 is TGTGCCAGCAGCTTAGGCACAGGGGCGAGGACTGAAGCTTTCTTT. Translation: CASSLGTGARTEAFF.

This clonotype came up many times. The CDR3 does not end in the conserved phenylalanine or tryptophan, so this is likely a read error. This sequence joins TRBV28 and TRBJ1-1; unclear D gene. CDR1 is MDHEN and CDR2 is SYDVKM in the germline V gene. This CDR3 is 14 amino acids long. The V end lost 5 bases, the J end lost 1 base, and 11 bases lay between the germline ends. CDR3 in amino acids: CASSTGNPNTEAFL. CDR3 nucleotides: TGTGCCAGCAGTACGGGGAATCCGAACACTGAAGCTTTCCTT.